These 30 T cell receptor beta chains share one sample of origin, sequenced in a study of T-cell memory formation after mild COVID-19. Each CDR3 protein is one row after TCRdb ran MiXCR on the 5' RACE reads. Of approximately 560,000 distinct CDR3 sequences listed, roughly a sixth were seen once; the top ten hold around 7.8%. The sequenced sample consisted of PBMCs or a T cell subset sorted from them (not recorded which). The receptors shown here come from an adult woman who had mild COVID-19 (a few samples of this study predate the infection). Cell type and time point are not known.

The chain combines TRBV6-5 with TRBJ2-1; D perhaps matches TRBD1 (6 bases). Germline lookup yields CDR1 MNHEY and CDR2 SVGAGI. The CDR3 totals 13 residues. Trimming pared 7 bases from V and 5 bases from J, leaving 12 bases between. This chain's CDR3 is CASTEGVDNEQFF. The CDR3 DNA reads TGTGCCAGCACAGAGGGGGTTGACAATGAGCAGTTCTTC.

This clonotype was counted between two and nine times. J is TRBJ2-1 and V is TRBV5-5; 8 positions match TRBD2. Trimming removed 0 bases from V and 5 bases from J; junction bases left unmatched: 7. This CDR3 region has 16 residues. Germline V lookup: CDR1 SGHKS, CDR2 YYEKEE (reference sequence). Written as DNA, the CDR3 is TGTGCCAGCAGCTTGGTTGGTAGCGGGGCCAACAATGAGCAGTTCTTC. It yields the protein CASSLVGSGANNEQFF.

The chain joins TRBV6-2 or TRBV6-3 to TRBJ1-1; D is possibly TRBD1 (5 bases). With 6 bases removed from V and 6 bases from J, the gap between germline ends came to 14 bases. The length of the CDR3 is 13 residues. The germline V gene has CDR1 MNHEY and CDR2 SVGEGT. DNA of the CDR3: TGTGCCAGCAGGGCGACGGGACTACCTGAAGCTTTCTTT. This sequence encodes CASRATGLPEAFF.

This clonotype has only a few counts. The chain recombines TRBV7-9 with TRBJ1-1, with 8 bases lining up with TRBD1. The CDR3 length is 15 residues. Germline loops: CDR1 SEHNR, CDR2 FQNEAQ (reference sequence). V was pared by 1 base and J by 3 bases, with 4 bases of the junction left unmatched. CDR3 protein: CASSLEGTGDTEAFF. CDR3 coding DNA: TGTGCCAGCAGCTTAGAGGGGACAGGAGACACTGAAGCTTTCTTT.

This clonotype was seen a handful of times. V usage is TRBV6-1 and J usage is TRBJ1-2; D gene unclear. The V end was cut by 4 bases, the J end by 6 bases, with 12 bases between. The CDR3 consists of 13 residues. From germline, CDR1 is MNHNS and CDR2 SASEGT. The CDR3 nucleotides are TGTGCCAGCAGTGGGCCAGGTAGGAATGGCTACACCTTC. This sequence encodes CASSGPGRNGYTF.

The gene calls are TRBV7-9 and TRBJ2-3; D perhaps matches TRBD1 (7 bases). CDR1 and CDR2 (germline): SEHNR, FQNEAQ (reference sequence). V was shortened by 5 bases and J by 5 bases, with 14 bases between the two germline ends. The CDR3 runs to 14 residues. Written as DNA, the CDR3 is TGTGCCAGCAGCAACTTCCAGGGGGGAGATACGCAGTATTTT. Residues: CASSNFQGGDTQYF.

Details on this clonotype: This sequence may be a read error, since a much larger clone differs from it by one base. J is TRBJ2-3 and V is TRBV5-1; TRBD2 matches at 10 bases. The germline gives CDR1 SGHRS, CDR2 YFSETQ. The CDR3 runs to 16 residues. Trimming removed 8 bases from V and 0 bases from J; junction bases left unmatched: 9. The CDR3 coding sequence is TGCGCCAGAAGCGCTGGACTAGCGGAGAGCACAGATACGCAGTATTTT. It yields the protein CARSAGLAESTDTQYF.

The genes are TRBV12-3 or TRBV12-4 and TRBJ2-1; 9 bases match TRBD2. The V and J ends lost 8 bases and 7 bases, in that order; junction bases with no gene match: 9. This CDR3 spans 14 amino acids. CDR3 protein: CASFKGLAGNEQFF. The CDR3 nucleotides read TGTGCCAGCTTCAAAGGGCTAGCGGGAAATGAGCAGTTCTTC.

The V and J genes are TRBV4-3 and TRBJ2-3; 8 positions agree with TRBD2. This CDR3 comprises 16 residues. Losses at the gene ends were 2 bases for V and 2 bases for J; bases not matched to a gene: 6. The germline gives CDR1 LGHNA, CDR2 YSLEER. The CDR3 DNA reads TGCGCCAGCAGCCAACGGGGGGGGCGTTACACAGATACGCAGTATTTT. Its translation is CASSQRGGRYTDTQYF.

The chain combines TRBV14 with TRBJ2-4; the D gene is possibly TRBD1 (5 bases). CDR3 length equals 13 residues. In germline, CDR1 is SGHDN, CDR2 FVKESK. V lost 2 bases to trimming and J lost 9 bases, with 11 bases between them. The CDR3: CASSQKGHSIQYF. The CDR3 coding sequence is TGTGCCAGCAGCCAAAAAGGACACTCCATTCAGTACTTC.

The chain is built from TRBV2 and TRBJ2-2, with 10 bases lining up with TRBD2. The CDR3 spans 15 residues. Germline V gene data show CDR1 as SNHLY and CDR2 as FYNNEI. Trimming cost V 3 bases and J 7 bases; bases outside gene matches: 5. The CDR3 loop is CASSEASGSFGELFF. The CDR3 coding sequence is TGTGCCAGCAGTGAGGCTAGCGGGAGTTTCGGGGAGCTGTTTTTT.

This clonotype was seen a few times. The chain carries TRBV7-9 and TRBJ2-7, with a tentative D call TRBD1 (7 bases). Between the trimmed V and J ends, which lost 5 bases and 5 bases, there was a span of 19 bases. The CDR3 length is 15 residues. CDR1 is SEHNR, CDR2 FQNEAQ, per germline (reference sequence). CDR3 bases: TGTGCCAGCAGCGGCCGCGACAGGGAGGCGGACGAGCAGTACTTC. Translation: CASSGRDREADEQYF.

This clonotype was detected ten times or more. The genes are TRBV5-5 and TRBJ2-2; 8 bases are shared with TRBD2. The CDR3 loop spans 17 amino acids. Germline-derived CDR1 and CDR2 are SGHKS and YYEKEE (reference sequence). The J segment lost 6 bases and the V segment lost 4 bases, leaving 14 bases of the junction unmatched. CDR3 sequence reads: CASSHDWAGGPPGELFF. The CDR3 coding sequence is TGTGCCAGCAGCCATGACTGGGCGGGAGGCCCCCCCGGGGAGCTGTTTTTT.

The sample holds a few counts of this clonotype. The V call is TRBV19, the J call TRBJ2-7; 8 bases line up with TRBD1. Looked up from germline, CDR1 is LNHDA and CDR2 is SQIVND (reference sequence). V shed 6 bases, J shed 2 bases, and the junction held 9 bases outside the gene matches. CDR3 length: 15 amino acids. CDR3 amino acids: CASRDGQGGTYEQYF. The CDR3 nucleotides are TGTGCCAGTAGGGACGGACAGGGAGGCACCTACGAGCAGTACTTC.

This clonotype occurred once. Here the CDR3 omits its conserved ending phenylalanine or tryptophan, so a read error is the likely source. This chain uses TRBV19 with TRBJ1-5, with TRBD1 matching over 9 bases. Per germline, CDR1 LNHDA and CDR2 SQIVND (reference sequence). The J segment lost 7 bases and the V segment lost 3 bases, leaving 4 bases of the junction unmatched. This CDR3 region has 14 residues. CDR3 protein: CASSMDRGYQPQHV. Here the CDR3 DNA reads TGTGCCAGTAGTATGGACAGGGGTTACCAGCCCCAGCATGTT.

In its sample, this clonotype was seen a few times. Written as DNA, the CDR3 is TGTGCCAGCAGCCCACATGTGGACAGGGGAGGAGAGACCCAGTACTTC. This translates into CASSPHVDRGGETQYF. This chain uses TRBV5-5 with TRBJ2-5, with 9 bases lining up with TRBD1. CDR1 and CDR2 (germline): SGHKS, YYEKEE (reference sequence). CDR3 length: 16 amino acids. V was pared by 4 bases and J by 4 bases, with 11 bases of the junction left unmatched.

CDR3 protein: CASSLRASAQGATDTQYF. The CDR3 DNA reads as TGTGCCAGCAGTTTACGGGCCTCAGCGCAGGGGGCTACAGATACGCAGTATTTT. V usage is TRBV12-3 or TRBV12-4 and J usage is TRBJ2-3; 8 bases are shared with TRBD1. The V gene end was trimmed by 2 bases and the J gene end by 3 bases; junction bases not matched to a gene: 13. The CDR3 loop spans 18 amino acids.

The chain carries TRBV7-8 and TRBJ1-1, with D unclear. The CDR3 sequence is 13 residues long. Deletions cut 2 bases from V and 8 bases from J, with 12 bases between. Germline V gives CDR1 SGHVS, CDR2 FQNEAQ. CDR3 sequence: CASSLTGSAEAFF. The CDR3 region has the DNA TGTGCCAGCAGCTTAACGGGTTCGGCGGAAGCTTTCTTT. Together with reference TRBV7-8 and TRBJ1-1, the CDR3 gives the full variable domain: GAGVSQSPRYKVAKRGQDVALRCDPISGHVSLFWYQQALGQGPEFLTYFQNEAQLDKSGLPSDRFFAERPEGSVSTLKIQRTQQEDSAVYLCASSLTGSAEAFFGQGTRLTVV.

This clonotype was picked up a small number of times. For the CDR3, the DNA is TGCAGTGCTAGTTATCGGACTGAAGCTTTCTTT. Translated, it gives CSASYRTEAFF. The rearrangement links TRBV20-1 to TRBJ1-1; no firm D call. This CDR3 is built from 11 residues. The V gene lost 3 bases and the J gene lost 5 bases, with 7 bases spanning the gap. Germline assignment: CDR1 DFQATT and CDR2 SNEGSKA (reference sequence).

This chain uses TRBV7-8 with TRBJ2-2; perhaps TRBD1 as D (5 bases). Germline CDR1 is SGHVS and CDR2 is FQNEAQ. The V end was cut by 1 base, the J end by 0 bases, with 9 bases between. This CDR3 contains 16 residues. The CDR3 reads CASSLVDSTNTGELFF. The CDR3 coding sequence is TGTGCCAGCAGCTTAGTAGACAGTACGAACACCGGGGAGCTGTTTTTT.

This clonotype appeared many times. The chain employs TRBV7-9 and TRBJ1-2, with TRBD1 as a possible D gene (5 bases). The germline V gene encodes CDR1 SEHNR and CDR2 FQNEAQ (reference sequence). Trimming pared 3 bases from V and 8 bases from J, leaving 16 bases between. There are 14 residues in the CDR3. The CDR3 here is CASSFTPRGRGYTF. CDR3 DNA sequence: TGTGCCAGCAGCTTCACGCCACGGGGCCGGGGCTACACCTTC. The full variable domain, rest sourced from reference TRBV7-9 and TRBJ1-2, is DTGVSQNPRHKITKRGQNVTFRCDPISEHNRLYWYRQTLGQGPEFLTYFQNEAQLEKSRLLSDRFSAERPKGSFSTLEIQRTEQGDSAMYLCASSFTPRGRGYTFGSGTRLTVV.

The rearrangement joins TRBV29-1 to TRBJ2-7; 9 nucleotides agree with TRBD2. The CDR3 loop spans 14 amino acids. J lost 3 bases, V lost 5 bases, and 8 bases had no gene match. Germline lookup yields CDR1 SQVTM and CDR2 ANQGSEA. In DNA, the CDR3 is TGCAGCGTTAAGAGTAGCGGGAGTGGCTACGAGCAGTACTTC. It yields the protein CSVKSSGSGYEQYF.

The CDR3 region is CSVEARGIIGELFF. CDR3 in DNA: TGCAGCGTTGAAGCCCGAGGGATAATCGGGGAGCTGTTTTTT. The rearrangement joins TRBV29-1 to TRBJ2-2, with D possibly TRBD2 on 5 matching bases. The CDR3 runs 14 residues. Germline CDR1 is SQVTM and CDR2 is ANQGSEA. Trimming removed 1 base at V and 7 bases at J, with 13 bases between.

The sample holds many counts of this clonotype. The CDR3 DNA reads as TGTGCCAGCAGTTATCACCCGAGCTCCTACAATGAGCAGTTCTTC. This translates into CASSYHPSSYNEQFF. The rearrangement joins TRBV6-5 to TRBJ2-1, with D unclear. From germline, CDR1 is MNHEY and CDR2 SVGAGI. V lost 3 bases and J 0 bases, leaving 9 bases between the germline ends. The CDR3 runs 15 residues.

The chain carries TRBV5-5 and TRBJ1-1, with D possibly TRBD1 on 6 matching bases. V was pared by 4 bases and J by 0 bases, with 13 bases between. Germline V CDR1 and CDR2: SGHKS, YYEKEE (reference sequence). This CDR3 comprises 15 residues. The DNA for the CDR3 is TGTGCCAGCAGCCCAAGGGGGGGCATGAACACTGAAGCTTTCTTT. This encodes CASSPRGGMNTEAFF. The complete variable domain, with remaining parts taken from reference TRBV5-5 and TRBJ1-1, reads DAGVTQSPTHLIKTRGQQVTLRCSPISGHKSVSWYQQVLGQGPQFIFQYYEKEERGRGNFPDRFSARQFPNYSSELNVNALLLGDSALYLCASSPRGGMNTEAFFGQGTRLTVV.

As DNA, the CDR3 is TGTGCCAGCAGCTTCCGGGGACTTAGCGGGATAGTAAATGAGCAGTTCTTC. Its protein is CASSFRGLSGIVNEQFF. This chain uses TRBV7-9 with TRBJ2-1, with 8 nucleotides matching TRBD2. Germline lookup yields CDR1 SEHNR and CDR2 FQNEAQ (reference sequence). V shed 3 bases, J shed 7 bases, and the junction held 14 bases outside the gene matches. This CDR3 spans 17 amino acids.

This clonotype was picked up many times. This rearrangement joins TRBV12-3 or TRBV12-4 to TRBJ2-1; 11 bases fit TRBD2. This CDR3 contains 15 residues. J gave up 6 bases and V 7 bases, and 8 bases lay outside the gene matches. The CDR3 DNA reads TGTGCCAGCAAGGTTGGACTAGCGGGTTCCAATGAGCAGTTCTTC. It specifies CASKVGLAGSNEQFF.

This clonotype showed up many times. The V and J genes are TRBV24-1 and TRBJ2-2, with D perhaps TRBD2 (5 bases). Trimming removed 0 bases from V and 3 bases from J, with 13 bases in between. The CDR3 is 17 residues long. The germline V gene encodes CDR1 KGHDR and CDR2 SFDVKD. In DNA, the CDR3 is TGTGCCACCAGTGATTTGCCTAGTGGGAGACACACCGGGGAGCTGTTTTTT. Translating it yields CATSDLPSGRHTGELFF.

The chain has TRBV11-2 and TRBJ2-3, with D unresolved. The CDR3 length is 11 residues. V was shortened by 3 bases and J by 9 bases, with 7 bases between the two germline ends. Germline V gene sequence: CDR1 SGHAT, CDR2 FQNNGV. The CDR3, as DNA: TGTGCCAGCAGCTTTACCCAGACGCAGTATTTT. Translated: CASSFTQTQYF.

The chain joins TRBV20-1 to TRBJ1-1; 8 bases map to TRBD1. This CDR3 comprises 12 residues. Germline CDR1 is DFQATT and CDR2 is SNEGSKA (reference sequence). Trimming at V came to 6 bases and at J to 4 bases, leaving 4 bases not matched to a gene. Written as DNA, the CDR3 is TGCAGTGCCACCACAGGGGGCACTGAAGCTTTCTTT. Protein sequence: CSATTGGTEAFF.